The present entry profiles one T cell receptor (beta chain) with its context. One junction end does not reproduce the germline sequence, and a read error may be involved. This entry belongs to a study of T cell changes during pregnancy in multiple sclerosis. The CDR3 has 16 amino acids. Germline assignment: CDR1 SEHNR and CDR2 FQNEAQ (reference sequence). The protocol was immunoSEQ multiplex PCR, while the TCRdb copy is restricted to in-frame clones and leaves out a portion. In the table there are around 50,000 clones, about 90% of which are singletons. This specimen consisted of CD4+ T cells from peripheral blood mononuclear cells, obtained after pregnancy. The sequence was obtained from a female donor in good health, enrolled as a control in a pregnancy study. V is TRBV7-9 and J is TRBJ2-3, with 7 bases matching TRBD1. The DNA of the CDR3 is TGTGCCAGCAGTTTAGGGGTTCAGGGGGGCACAGATACGCAGTATTTT. It encodes CASSLGVQGGTDTQYF.